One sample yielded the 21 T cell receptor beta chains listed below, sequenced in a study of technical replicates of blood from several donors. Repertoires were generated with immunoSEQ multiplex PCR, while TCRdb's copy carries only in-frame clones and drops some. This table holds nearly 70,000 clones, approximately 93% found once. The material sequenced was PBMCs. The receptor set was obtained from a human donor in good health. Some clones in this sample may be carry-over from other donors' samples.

The CDR3, as DNA: TGTGCCAGTAGTATTGACTTGACTCTAGCAAACGTCCTGACTTTC. Protein: CASSIDLTLANVLTF. This chain uses TRBV19 with TRBJ2-6; a weak D match, TRBD2 (5 bases). The germline gives CDR1 LNHDA, CDR2 SQIVND (reference sequence). Between the trimmed V and J ends, which lost 3 bases and 10 bases, there was a span of 16 bases. This CDR3 is built from 15 residues.

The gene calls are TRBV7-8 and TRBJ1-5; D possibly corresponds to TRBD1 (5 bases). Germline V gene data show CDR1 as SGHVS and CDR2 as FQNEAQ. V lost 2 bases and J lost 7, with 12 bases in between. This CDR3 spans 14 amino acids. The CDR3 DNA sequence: TGTGCCAGCAGCTTACTAGGGACTGACCAGCCCCAGCATTTT. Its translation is CASSLLGTDQPQHF.

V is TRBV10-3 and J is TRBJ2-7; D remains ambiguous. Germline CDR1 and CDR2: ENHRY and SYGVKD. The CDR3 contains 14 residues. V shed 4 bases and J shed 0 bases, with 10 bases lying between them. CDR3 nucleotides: TGTGCCATCAGTGCCACTATCAGCTCCTACGAGCAGTACTTC. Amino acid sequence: CAISATISSYEQYF.

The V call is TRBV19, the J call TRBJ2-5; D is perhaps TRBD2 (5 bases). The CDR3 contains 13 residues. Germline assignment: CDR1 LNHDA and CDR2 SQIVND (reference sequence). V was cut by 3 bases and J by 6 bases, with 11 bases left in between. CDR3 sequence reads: CASSIPGWKTQYF. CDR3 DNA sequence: TGTGCCAGTAGTATCCCGGGATGGAAGACCCAGTACTTC.

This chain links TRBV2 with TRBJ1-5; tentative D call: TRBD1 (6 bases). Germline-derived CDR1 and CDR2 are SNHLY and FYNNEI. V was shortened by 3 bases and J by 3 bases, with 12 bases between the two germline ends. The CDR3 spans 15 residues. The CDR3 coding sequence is TGTGCCAGCAGTGACGCCAGGGGAGACAATCAGCCCCAGCATTTT. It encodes CASSDARGDNQPQHF.

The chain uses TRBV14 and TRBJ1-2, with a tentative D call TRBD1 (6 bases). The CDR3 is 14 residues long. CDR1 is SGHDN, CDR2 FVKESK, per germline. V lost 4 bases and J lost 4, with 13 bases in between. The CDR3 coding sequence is TGTGCCAGCAGCCCCCAGGGGACACCCTATGGCTACACCTTC. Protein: CASSPQGTPYGYTF.

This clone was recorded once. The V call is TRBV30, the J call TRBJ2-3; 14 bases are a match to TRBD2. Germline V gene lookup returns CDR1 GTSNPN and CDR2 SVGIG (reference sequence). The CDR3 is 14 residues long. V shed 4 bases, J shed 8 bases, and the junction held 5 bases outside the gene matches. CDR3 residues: CAWKVGTSGSTQYF. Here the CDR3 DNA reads TGTGCCTGGAAGGTAGGGACTAGCGGGAGTACGCAGTATTTT.

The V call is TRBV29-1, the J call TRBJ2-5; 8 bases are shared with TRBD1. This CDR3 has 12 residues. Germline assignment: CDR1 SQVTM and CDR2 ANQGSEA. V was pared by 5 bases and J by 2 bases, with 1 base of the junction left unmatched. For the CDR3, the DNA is TGCAGCGTTCGGACAGGGCAAGAGACCCAGTACTTC. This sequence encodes CSVRTGQETQYF.

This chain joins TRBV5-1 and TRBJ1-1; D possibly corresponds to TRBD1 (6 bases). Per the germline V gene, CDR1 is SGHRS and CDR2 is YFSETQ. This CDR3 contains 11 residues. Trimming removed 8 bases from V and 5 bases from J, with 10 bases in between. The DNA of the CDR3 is TGCGCCAGTAGGGGGTGGACTGAAGCTTTCTTT. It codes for CASRGWTEAFF.

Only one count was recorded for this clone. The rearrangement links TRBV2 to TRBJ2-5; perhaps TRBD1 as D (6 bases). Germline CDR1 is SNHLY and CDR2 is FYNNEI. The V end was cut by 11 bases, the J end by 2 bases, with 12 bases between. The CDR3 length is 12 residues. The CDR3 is CAGRTDQETQYF. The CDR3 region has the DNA TGTGCCGGTAGGACAGATCAAGAGACCCAGTACTTC.

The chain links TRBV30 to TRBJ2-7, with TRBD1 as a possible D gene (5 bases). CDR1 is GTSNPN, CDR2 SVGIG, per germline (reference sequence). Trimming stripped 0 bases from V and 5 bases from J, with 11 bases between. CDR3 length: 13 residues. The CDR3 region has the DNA TGTGCCTGGAGTGTAAGGTTAGGGGACGAGCAGTACTTC. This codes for CAWSVRLGDEQYF.

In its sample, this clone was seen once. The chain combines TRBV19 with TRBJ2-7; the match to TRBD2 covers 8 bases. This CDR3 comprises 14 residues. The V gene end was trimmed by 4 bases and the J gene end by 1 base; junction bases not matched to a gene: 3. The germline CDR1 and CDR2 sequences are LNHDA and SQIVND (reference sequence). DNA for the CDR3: TGTGCCAGTAGTAAGCGGGAGTCATCCTACGAGCAGTACTTC. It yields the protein CASSKRESSYEQYF.

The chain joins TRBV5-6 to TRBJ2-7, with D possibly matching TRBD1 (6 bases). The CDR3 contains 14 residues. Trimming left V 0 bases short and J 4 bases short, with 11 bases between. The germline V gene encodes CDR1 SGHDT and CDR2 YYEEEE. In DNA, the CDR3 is TGTGCCAGCAGCTTGGGCCAGGGGATTTACGAGCAGTACTTC. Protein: CASSLGQGIYEQYF.

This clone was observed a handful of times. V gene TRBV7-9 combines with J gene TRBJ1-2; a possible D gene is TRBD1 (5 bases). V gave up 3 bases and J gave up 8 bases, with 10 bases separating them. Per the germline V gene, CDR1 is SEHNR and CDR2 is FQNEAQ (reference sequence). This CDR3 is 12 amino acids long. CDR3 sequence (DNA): TGTGCCAGCAGCTTCGACAGCTGGGGCTACACCTTC. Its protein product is CASSFDSWGYTF.

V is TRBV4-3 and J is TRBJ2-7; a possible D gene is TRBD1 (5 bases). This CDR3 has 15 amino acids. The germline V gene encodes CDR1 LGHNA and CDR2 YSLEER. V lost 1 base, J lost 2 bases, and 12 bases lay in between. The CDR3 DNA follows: TGCGCCAGCAGCCAAGTATTAGGGGCCCCCTACGAGCAGTACTTC. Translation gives CASSQVLGAPYEQYF.

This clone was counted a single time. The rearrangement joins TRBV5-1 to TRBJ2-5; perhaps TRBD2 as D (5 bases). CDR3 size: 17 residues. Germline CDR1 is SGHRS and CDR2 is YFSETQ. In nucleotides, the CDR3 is TGCGCAAGCCAGAGCGCCCGGACTCGAGGGCCCGGAGAGACCCAGTACTTC. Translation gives CASQSARTRGPGETQYF.

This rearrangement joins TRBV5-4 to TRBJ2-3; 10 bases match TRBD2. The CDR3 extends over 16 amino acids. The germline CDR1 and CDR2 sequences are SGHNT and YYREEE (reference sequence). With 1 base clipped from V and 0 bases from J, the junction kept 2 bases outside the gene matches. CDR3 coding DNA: TGTGCCAGCAGCTTGAAGCGGGGGGGGAGCACAGATACGCAGTATTTT. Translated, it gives CASSLKRGGSTDTQYF. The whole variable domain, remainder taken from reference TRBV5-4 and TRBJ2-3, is ETGVTQSPTHLIKTRGQQVTLRCSSQSGHNTVSWYQQALGQGPQFIFQYYREEENGRGNFPPRFSGLQFPNYSSELNVNALELDDSALYLCASSLKRGGSTDTQYFGPGTRLTVL.

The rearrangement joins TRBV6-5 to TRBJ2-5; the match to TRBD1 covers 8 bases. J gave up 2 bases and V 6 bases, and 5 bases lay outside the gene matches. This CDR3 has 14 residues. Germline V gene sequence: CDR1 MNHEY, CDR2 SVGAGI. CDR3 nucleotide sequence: TGTGCCAGCAGATTCAACAGGGGGCAAGAGACCCAGTACTTC. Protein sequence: CASRFNRGQETQYF.

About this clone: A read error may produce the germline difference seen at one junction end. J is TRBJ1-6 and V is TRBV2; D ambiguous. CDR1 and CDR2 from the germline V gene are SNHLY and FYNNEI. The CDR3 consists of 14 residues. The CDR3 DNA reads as TGTGCCAGCAGTGACACCGGGAAAAATTCATCCCTCCACTTT. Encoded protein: CASSDTGKNSSLHF.

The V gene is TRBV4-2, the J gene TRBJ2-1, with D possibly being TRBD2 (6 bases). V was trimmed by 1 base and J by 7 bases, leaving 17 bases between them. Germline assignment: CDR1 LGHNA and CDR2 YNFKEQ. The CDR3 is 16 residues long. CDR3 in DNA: TGTGCCAGCAGCCAAGTTTCGGGACTGTCTCAAAATGAGCAGTTCTTC. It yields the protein CASSQVSGLSQNEQFF.

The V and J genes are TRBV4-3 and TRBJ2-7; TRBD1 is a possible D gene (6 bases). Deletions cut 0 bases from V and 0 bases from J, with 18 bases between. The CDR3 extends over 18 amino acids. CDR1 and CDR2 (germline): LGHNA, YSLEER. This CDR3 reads CASSQDIFRGDLSYEQYF. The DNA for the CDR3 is TGCGCCAGCAGCCAAGATATATTCAGGGGCGACCTCTCCTACGAGCAGTACTTC.